This TCR beta chain was found in a study of technical replicates of blood from several donors. Clones were sequenced by immunoSEQ multiplex PCR, and TCRdb holds only the in-frame ones, with some missing. The table includes around 62,000 clones, 95% to 98% detected once. This clone was observed a single time. CDR3 length: 14 amino acids. Germline V lookup: CDR1 SNHLY, CDR2 FYNNEI. V gave up 7 bases and J gave up 5 bases; unmatched junction bases: 5. The sequenced sample was T cells isolated from PBMCs. The TCR originated in a human donor in good health. The genes are TRBV2 and TRBJ1-4, with 9 bases aligning to TRBD1. CDR3 protein: CASITTGGNEKLFF. CDR3 in DNA: TGTGCCAGCATAACGACAGGGGGAAATGAAAAACTGTTTTTT.